The clone carrying this T cell receptor beta chain came up once. Using a J-beta primer mix together with a sample-barcoded 5' primer, a second PCR was run for roughly 6 to 12 cycles. TCRdb recomputed calls from the 5' RACE reads with MiXCR, one row per CDR3 protein. This sample has 500,000 to 600,000 distinct CDR3 sequences, with approximately 27% found just once. The entry originates in a study of blood T cells in healthy people across ages. Source material: blood. The sequence was collected from a woman in her sixties or seventies in good health.

As DNA, the CDR3 is TGCGCCAGCAGCTTGATGGTCGGGGGGTCCTACAATGAGCAGTTCTTC. Residues: CASSLMVGGSYNEQFF. The rearrangement uses TRBV5-1 and TRBJ2-1; 7 nucleotides agree with TRBD2. Per the germline V gene, CDR1 is SGHRS and CDR2 is YFSETQ. Trimming removed 1 base from V and 1 base from J; junction bases left unmatched: 5. The CDR3 extends over 16 amino acids.